The 6 T cell receptor beta chains below all came from one sample that was sequenced in a study of T cell clones after liver transplantation. Sequencing used immunoSEQ multiplex PCR; TCRdb keeps in-frame clones, though not all of them. The table shows 65,000 to 80,000 clones, with roughly 83% occurring only once. Sequencing used CD4+ T cells from blood, obtained at the 22-month timepoint. These receptors were collected from a human patient who received a liver transplant. The graft donor may account for some of the T cells.

The V gene is TRBV19, the J gene TRBJ2-7; no clear D gene. V was shortened by 5 bases and J by 1 base, with 9 bases between the two germline ends. Germline assignment: CDR1 LNHDA and CDR2 SQIVND (reference sequence). The CDR3 has 13 amino acids. The CDR3: CASSSDASYEQYF. As DNA, the CDR3 is TGTGCCAGTAGTTCAGACGCTTCCTACGAGCAGTACTTC.

The CDR3 loop reads CASSFIQHQETQYF. The CDR3 bases are TGCGCCAGCAGCTTCATACAGCACCAAGAGACCCAGTACTTC. The V gene is TRBV5-1, the J gene TRBJ2-5; D call uncertain. Looked up from germline, CDR1 is SGHRS and CDR2 is YFSETQ. The CDR3 totals 14 residues. V was shortened by 2 bases and J by 0 bases, with 8 bases between the two germline ends.

This clone has a single count. This sequence joins TRBV19 and TRBJ1-1, with D unclear. This CDR3 spans 13 amino acids. CDR1 and CDR2 from the germline V gene are LNHDA and SQIVND (reference sequence). Trimming left V 3 bases short and J 5 bases short, with 10 bases between. The CDR3 here is CASSIDGGTEAFF. Here the CDR3 DNA reads TGTGCCAGTAGTATTGACGGAGGGACTGAAGCTTTCTTT.

This chain connects TRBV6-5 to TRBJ1-2, with 11 bases matching TRBD1. Losses at the gene ends were 5 bases for V and 7 bases for J; bases not matched to a gene: 6. The germline V gene has CDR1 MNHEY and CDR2 SVGAGI. This CDR3 is 14 amino acids long. The CDR3 loop reads CASSRGQGGIGYTF. For the CDR3, the DNA is TGTGCCAGCAGTCGGGGACAGGGGGGGATTGGCTACACCTTC.

The chain has TRBV7-2 and TRBJ2-2; D might be TRBD1 or TRBD2, each matching 5 bases. Trimming shortened V by 2 bases and J by 4 bases, and 14 bases separated the two germline ends. The CDR3 spans 16 residues. Germline CDR1 is SGHTA and CDR2 is FQGNSA. CDR3: CASSLLGPTGTGELFF. The CDR3 nucleotides are TGTGCCAGCAGCTTACTGGGACCAACTGGCACCGGGGAGCTGTTTTTT.

As DNA, the CDR3 is TGTGCCAGCAGCAAAAATCCGGGGGCCCCTTACGAGCAGTACTTC. Residues: CASSKNPGAPYEQYF. The chain recombines TRBV21-1 with TRBJ2-7. TRBV21-1 is marked as a pseudogene. The CDR3 contains 15 residues.